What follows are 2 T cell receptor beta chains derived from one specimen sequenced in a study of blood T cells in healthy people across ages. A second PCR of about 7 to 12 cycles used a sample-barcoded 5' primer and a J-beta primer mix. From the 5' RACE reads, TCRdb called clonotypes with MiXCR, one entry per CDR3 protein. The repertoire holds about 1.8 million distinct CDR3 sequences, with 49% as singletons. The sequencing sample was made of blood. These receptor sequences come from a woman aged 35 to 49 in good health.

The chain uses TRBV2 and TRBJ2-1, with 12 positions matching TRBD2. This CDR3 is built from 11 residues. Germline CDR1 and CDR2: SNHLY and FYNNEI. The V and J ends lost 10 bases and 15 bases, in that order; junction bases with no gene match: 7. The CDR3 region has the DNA TGTGCCACCTCTAGCGGGGGGGCACCGTTCTTC. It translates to CATSSGGAPFF.

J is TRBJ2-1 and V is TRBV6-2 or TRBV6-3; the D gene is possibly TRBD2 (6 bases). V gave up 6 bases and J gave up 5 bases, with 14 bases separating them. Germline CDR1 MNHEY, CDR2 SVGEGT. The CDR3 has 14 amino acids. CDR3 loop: CASRVAALHNEQFF. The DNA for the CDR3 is TGTGCCAGCAGGGTAGCGGCCCTTCACAATGAGCAGTTCTTC.